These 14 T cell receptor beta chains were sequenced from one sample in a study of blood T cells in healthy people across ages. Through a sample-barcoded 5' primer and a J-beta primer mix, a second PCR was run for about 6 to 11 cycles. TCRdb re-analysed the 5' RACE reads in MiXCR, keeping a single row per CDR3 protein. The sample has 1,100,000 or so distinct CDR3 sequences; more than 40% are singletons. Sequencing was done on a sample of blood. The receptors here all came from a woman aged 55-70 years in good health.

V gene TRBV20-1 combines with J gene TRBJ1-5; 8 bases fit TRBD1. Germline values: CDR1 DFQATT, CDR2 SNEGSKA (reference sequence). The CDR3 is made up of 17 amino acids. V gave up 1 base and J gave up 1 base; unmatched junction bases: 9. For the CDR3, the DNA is TGCAGTGCTAGAGTTACCCTCGGACAGGGCAGCAATCAGCCCCAGCATTTT. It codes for CSARVTLGQGSNQPQHF.

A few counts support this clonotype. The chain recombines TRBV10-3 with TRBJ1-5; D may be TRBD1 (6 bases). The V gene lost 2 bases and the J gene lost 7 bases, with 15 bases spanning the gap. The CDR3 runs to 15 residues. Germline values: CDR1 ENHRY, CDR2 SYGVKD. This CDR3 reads CAISEGGGRGQPQHF. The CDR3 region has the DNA TGTGCCATCAGTGAGGGCGGGGGGCGAGGCCAGCCCCAGCATTTT.

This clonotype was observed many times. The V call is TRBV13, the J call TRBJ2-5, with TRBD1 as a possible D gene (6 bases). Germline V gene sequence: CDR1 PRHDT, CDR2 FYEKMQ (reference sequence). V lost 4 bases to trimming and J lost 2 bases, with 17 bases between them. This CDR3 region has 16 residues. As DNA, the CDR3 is TGTGCCAGCAGCTACAGGGCCCCAGGACCACAAGAGACCCAGTACTTC. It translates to CASSYRAPGPQETQYF.

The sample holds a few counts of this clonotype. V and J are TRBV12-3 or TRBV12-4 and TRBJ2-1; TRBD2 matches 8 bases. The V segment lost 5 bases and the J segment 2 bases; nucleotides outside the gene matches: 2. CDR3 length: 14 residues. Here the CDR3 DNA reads TGTGCCAGCAGTACTAGCGGCACCTACAATGAGCAGTTCTTC. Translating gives CASSTSGTYNEQFF.

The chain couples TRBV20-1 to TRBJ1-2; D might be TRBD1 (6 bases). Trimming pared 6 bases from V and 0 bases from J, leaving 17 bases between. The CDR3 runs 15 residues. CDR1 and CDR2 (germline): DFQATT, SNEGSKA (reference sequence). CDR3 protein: CSALVEQGANYGYTF. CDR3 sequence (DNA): TGCAGTGCCCTAGTCGAACAGGGAGCTAACTATGGCTACACCTTC.

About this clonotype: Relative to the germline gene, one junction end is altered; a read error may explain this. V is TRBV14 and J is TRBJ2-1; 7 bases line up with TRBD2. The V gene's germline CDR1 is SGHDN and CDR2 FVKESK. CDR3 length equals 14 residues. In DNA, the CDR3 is TGTACCAGCAGCCTCCGGGACTACTACAATGAGCAGTTCTTC. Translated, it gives CTSSLRDYYNEQFF.

CDR3 amino acids: CASSPDRVGANVLTF. For the CDR3, the DNA is TGTGCCAGCAGCCCAGACAGGGTTGGGGCCAACGTCCTGACTTTC. V and J are TRBV3-1 and TRBJ2-6; 7 nucleotides align to TRBD1. V shed 4 bases, J shed 3 bases, and the junction held 3 bases outside the gene matches. This CDR3 has 15 amino acids. Per germline, CDR1 LGHDT and CDR2 YNNKEL (reference sequence).

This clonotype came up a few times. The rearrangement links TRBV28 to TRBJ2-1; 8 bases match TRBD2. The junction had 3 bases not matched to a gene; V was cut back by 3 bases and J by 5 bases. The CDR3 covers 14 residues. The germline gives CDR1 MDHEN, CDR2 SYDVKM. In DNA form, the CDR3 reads TGTGCCAGCAGTTTGATGGGACTAGACAATGAGCAGTTCTTC. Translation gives CASSLMGLDNEQFF.

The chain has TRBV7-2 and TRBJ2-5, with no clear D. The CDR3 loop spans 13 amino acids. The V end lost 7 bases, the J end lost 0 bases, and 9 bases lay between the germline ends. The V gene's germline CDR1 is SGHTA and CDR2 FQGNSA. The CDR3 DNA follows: TGTGCCAGCACCAGGAGCTACCAAGAGACCCAGTACTTC. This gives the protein CASTRSYQETQYF. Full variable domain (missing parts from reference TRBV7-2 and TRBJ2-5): GAGVSQSPSNKVTEKGKDVELRCDPISGHTALYWYRQSLGQGLEFLIYFQGNSAPDKSGLPSDRFSAERTGGSVSTLTIQRTQQEDSAVYLCASTRSYQETQYFGPGTRLLVL.

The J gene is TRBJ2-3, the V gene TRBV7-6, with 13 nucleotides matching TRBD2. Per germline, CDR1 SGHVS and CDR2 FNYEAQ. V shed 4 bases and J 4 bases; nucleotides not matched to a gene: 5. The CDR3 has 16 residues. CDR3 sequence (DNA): TGTGCCAGCAGCTCCACTAGCGGGAGGGGTCCAGATACGCAGTATTTT. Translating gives CASSSTSGRGPDTQYF.

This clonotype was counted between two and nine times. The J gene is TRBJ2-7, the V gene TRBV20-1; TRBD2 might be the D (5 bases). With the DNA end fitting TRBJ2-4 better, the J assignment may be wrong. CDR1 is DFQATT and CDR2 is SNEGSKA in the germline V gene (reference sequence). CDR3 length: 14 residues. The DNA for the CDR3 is TGCAGTGCTACGCGTTGGGAGGCCAAAAACATTCAGTACTTC. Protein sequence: CSATRWEAKNIQYF.

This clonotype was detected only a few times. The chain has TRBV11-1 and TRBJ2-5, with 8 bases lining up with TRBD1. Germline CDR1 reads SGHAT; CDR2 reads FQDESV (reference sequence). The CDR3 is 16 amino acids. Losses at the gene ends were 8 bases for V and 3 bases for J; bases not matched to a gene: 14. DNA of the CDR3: TGTGCCAGCGGACCAGGGGGCGAGAGGATTAAAGAGACCCAGTACTTC. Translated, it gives CASGPGGERIKETQYF.

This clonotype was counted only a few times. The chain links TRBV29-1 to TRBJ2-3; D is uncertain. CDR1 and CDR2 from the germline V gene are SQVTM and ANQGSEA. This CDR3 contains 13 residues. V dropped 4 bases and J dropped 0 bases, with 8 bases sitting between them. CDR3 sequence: CSVGALSTDTQYF. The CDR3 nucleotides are TGCAGCGTTGGGGCCCTTAGCACAGATACGCAGTATTTT.

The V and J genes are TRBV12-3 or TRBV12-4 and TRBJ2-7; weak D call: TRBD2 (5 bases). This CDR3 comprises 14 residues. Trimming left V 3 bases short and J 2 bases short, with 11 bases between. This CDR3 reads CASSLGELPYEQYF. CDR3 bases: TGTGCCAGCAGTTTGGGAGAGTTACCCTACGAGCAGTACTTC.